What follows are 21 T cell receptor beta chains derived from one specimen sequenced in a study of blood T cell repertoires in COVID-19. The method was immunoSEQ multiplex PCR; TCRdb's version includes in-frame clones alone and lacks a portion of them. Among a few hundred thousand clones listed, approximately 90% were seen once. Sequenced input: PBMCs or T cells enriched from blood (not recorded which). These receptors were collected from a man aged 35 to 55 who had recovered from COVID-19.

The chain carries TRBV5-1 and TRBJ2-2; 10 bases map to TRBD2. This CDR3 contains 16 residues. The junction had 5 bases not matched to a gene; V was cut back by 0 bases and J by 6 bases. Germline values: CDR1 SGHRS, CDR2 YFSETQ. CDR3 protein: CASSLEVAGGSGELFF. Written as DNA, the CDR3 is TGCGCCAGCAGCTTGGAGGTAGCGGGGGGCTCCGGGGAGCTGTTTTTT.

The genes are TRBV3-1 (or the pseudogene TRBV3-2) and TRBJ1-2; D remains ambiguous. Looked up from germline, CDR1 is LGHDT and CDR2 is YNNKEL (reference sequence). The V end was cut by 1 base, the J end by 3 bases, with 9 bases between. This CDR3 spans 14 amino acids. CDR3 protein: CASSQVRNDYGYTF. CDR3 nucleotide sequence: TGTGCCAGCAGCCAAGTCAGGAACGACTATGGCTACACCTTC.

V is TRBV7-2 and J is TRBJ2-2; the D is unclear. The CDR3 contains 16 residues. Germline V lookup: CDR1 SGHTA, CDR2 FQGNSA. Trimming removed 3 bases from V and 1 base from J, with 12 bases in between. In DNA form, the CDR3 reads TGTGCCAGCAGCTTCGCGACTTTCAGGAACACCGGGGAGCTGTTTTTT. Encoded protein: CASSFATFRNTGELFF.

This rearrangement joins TRBV5-1 to TRBJ2-5; TRBD2 aligns across 9 bases. CDR3 length equals 14 residues. CDR1 SGHRS and CDR2 YFSETQ come from the germline V gene. Trimming took 7 bases from V and 5 from J; bases not matched to a gene: 9. CDR3 sequence (DNA): TGCGCCAGCTCTCCTAGCGGGGAAGAGGAGACCCAGTACTTC. Its protein is CASSPSGEEETQYF. Filled out from reference TRBV5-1 and TRBJ2-5, the complete variable domain reads KAGVTQTPRYLIKTRGQQVTLSCSPISGHRSVSWYQQTPGQGLQFLFEYFSETQRNKGNFPGRFSGRQFSNSRSEMNVSTLELGDSALYLCASSPSGEEETQYFGPGTRLLVL.

V usage is TRBV3-1 (or the pseudogene TRBV3-2) and J usage is TRBJ2-7; D gene unclear. Per germline, CDR1 LGHDT and CDR2 YNNKEL (reference sequence). V was trimmed by 0 bases and J by 7 bases, leaving 16 bases between them. The CDR3 length is 15 residues. The CDR3 bases are TGTGCCAGCAGCCAAGATCAAGGAGTGGCTTGGGAGCAGTACTTC. Protein product: CASSQDQGVAWEQYF.

The J gene is TRBJ1-4, the V gene TRBV19; 7 bases agree with TRBD1. J was trimmed by 5 bases and V by 8 bases; bases with no gene match: 5. Germline V gives CDR1 LNHDA, CDR2 SQIVND (reference sequence). This CDR3 contains 13 residues. The CDR3 coding sequence is TGTGCCAGTTCACAGGGGCGCAATGAAAAACTGTTTTTT. Its translation: CASSQGRNEKLFF.

The rearrangement joins TRBV19 to TRBJ2-5, with D maybe TRBD1 (8 bases). Germline CDR1 and CDR2: LNHDA and SQIVND (reference sequence). Trimming shortened V by 6 bases and J by 5 bases, and 22 bases separated the two germline ends. The CDR3 is 16 residues long. The CDR3 spells CASSPSRTGRGETQYF. The CDR3 coding sequence is TGTGCCAGTAGCCCCAGTCGGACAGGGCGGGGGGAGACCCAGTACTTC.

The rearrangement uses TRBV9 and TRBJ2-7, with 11 bases identical to TRBD2. V was clipped by 3 bases and J by 0 bases; unmatched bases: 5. The CDR3 length is 16 residues. From germline, CDR1 is SGDLS and CDR2 YYNGEE. CDR3: CASSALTSGNSYEQYF. CDR3 DNA sequence: TGTGCCAGCAGCGCCTTGACTAGCGGGAACTCCTACGAGCAGTACTTC.

The chain has TRBV25-1 and TRBJ1-4; D is uncertain. V was shortened by 3 bases and J by 8 bases, with 7 bases between the two germline ends. Germline loops: CDR1 MGHDK, CDR2 SYGVNS. The CDR3 runs to 12 residues. The CDR3 nucleotides are TGTGCCAGCAGTGATCTTTCGGAAAAACTGTTTTTT. This translates into CASSDLSEKLFF.

V is TRBV7-2 and J is TRBJ2-5; weak D call: TRBD2 (6 bases). CDR1 SGHTA and CDR2 FQGNSA come from the germline V gene. Trimming left V 5 bases short and J 1 base short, with 14 bases between. The CDR3 has 15 amino acids. The DNA of the CDR3 is TGTGCCAGCAGCCACTCCGCGGAGGGCCAAGAGACCCAGTACTTC. This sequence encodes CASSHSAEGQETQYF. The full variable domain, its missing parts supplied by reference TRBV7-2 and TRBJ2-5, is GAGVSQSPSNKVTEKGKDVELRCDPISGHTALYWYRQSLGQGLEFLIYFQGNSAPDKSGLPSDRFSAERTGGSVSTLTIQRTQQEDSAVYLCASSHSAEGQETQYFGPGTRLLVL.

This chain uses TRBV15 with TRBJ1-6; TRBD1 might be the D (5 bases). Germline V gives CDR1 LNHNV, CDR2 YYDKDF (reference sequence). The V gene lost 2 bases and the J gene lost 7 bases, with 12 bases spanning the gap. The CDR3 extends over 15 amino acids. The CDR3 DNA follows: TGTGCCACCAGCAGAAATCAGGGCAACAATTCACCCCTCCACTTT. This encodes CATSRNQGNNSPLHF.

The chain couples TRBV20-1 to TRBJ2-1; unclear D gene. This CDR3 spans 11 amino acids. Per the germline V gene, CDR1 is DFQATT and CDR2 is SNEGSKA (reference sequence). The germline V and J ends were trimmed by 5 bases and 9 bases, with 11 bases remaining between them. The CDR3 nucleotides are TGCAGTGCTCATCTTAGCTCTGAGCAGTTCTTC. Translated: CSAHLSSEQFF.

The chain couples TRBV7-8 to TRBJ2-1; 10 positions match TRBD2. Per germline, CDR1 SGHVS and CDR2 FQNEAQ. V trimming: 5 bases; J trimming: 8 bases; junction bases outside the gene matches: 12. The CDR3 runs to 16 residues. This CDR3 reads CASSPHQRGGLYEQFF. The CDR3, as DNA: TGTGCCAGCAGCCCTCACCAGCGGGGGGGCCTCTATGAGCAGTTCTTC.

The gene calls are TRBV19 and TRBJ2-5; 11 positions match TRBD1. V lost 9 bases, J lost 6 bases, and 9 bases stayed unmatched. Germline V CDR1 and CDR2: LNHDA, SQIVND (reference sequence). The CDR3 runs to 14 residues. In DNA, the CDR3 is TGTGCCAGCCATTCGGGACAGGGGGTTCAGACCCAGTACTTC. This translates into CASHSGQGVQTQYF.

This clone appeared a few times. The gene calls are TRBV29-1 and TRBJ1-2; D possibly corresponds to TRBD1 (6 bases). The V gene's germline CDR1 is SQVTM and CDR2 ANQGSEA. Trimming took off 7 bases at V and 1 base at J, with 7 bases between the two ends. This CDR3 spans 11 amino acids. CDR3 in DNA: TGCAGCGCAGGGGATAACTATGGCTACACCTTC. This gives the protein CSAGDNYGYTF. Drawing the rest from reference TRBV29-1 and TRBJ1-2, the complete variable domain is SAVISQKPSRDICQRGTSLTIQCQVDSQVTMMFWYRQQPGQSLTLIATANQGSEATYESGFVIDKFPISRPNLTFSTLTVSNMSPEDSSIYLCSAGDNYGYTFGSGTRLTVV.

The rearrangement links TRBV6-5 to TRBJ2-1; 8 bases are a match to TRBD1. J gave up 6 bases and V 4 bases, and 8 bases lay outside the gene matches. CDR1 is MNHEY, CDR2 SVGAGI, per germline. CDR3 length: 15 amino acids. The CDR3 nucleotides are TGTGCCAGCAGTTCCTCAGGGGGCTCAGGCAATGAGCAGTTCTTC. It yields the protein CASSSSGGSGNEQFF.

The CDR3 sequence is CASTFYRVANYGYTF. DNA for the CDR3: TGTGCCAGCACCTTTTACAGGGTAGCTAACTATGGCTACACCTTC. This chain links TRBV5-6 with TRBJ1-2; a weak D match, TRBD1 (6 bases). The V end lost 6 bases, the J end lost 0 bases, and 15 bases lay between the germline ends. Germline V gives CDR1 SGHDT, CDR2 YYEEEE. This CDR3 is 15 amino acids long.

The chain combines TRBV2 with TRBJ1-5; 7 nucleotides agree with TRBD1. CDR1 SNHLY and CDR2 FYNNEI come from the germline V gene. Trimming removed 6 bases from V and 5 bases from J; junction bases left unmatched: 10. The CDR3 length is 15 residues. The CDR3 is CASRSLTGAHQPQHF. CDR3 bases: TGTGCCAGCAGATCCCTAACAGGGGCGCATCAGCCCCAGCATTTT.

The CDR3 nucleotides read TGTGCCACAGGCGGCGGGAGAGCCACAGATACGCAGTATTTT. This gives the protein CATGGGRATDTQYF. This rearrangement joins TRBV6-5 to TRBJ2-3; 7 bases match TRBD2. V gave up 10 bases and J gave up 2 bases; unmatched junction bases: 9. CDR1 MNHEY and CDR2 SVGAGI come from the germline V gene. This CDR3 comprises 14 residues.

The chain carries TRBV20-1 and TRBJ1-5, with D unresolved. The CDR3 contains 13 residues. Trimming took 3 bases from V and 0 from J, leaving 6 bases between them. CDR1 and CDR2 (germline): DFQATT, SNEGSKA (reference sequence). Written as DNA, the CDR3 is TGCAGTGCTAGTTTAAATAGCAATCAGCCCCAGCATTTT. Translation: CSASLNSNQPQHF.

This sequence joins TRBV6-4 and TRBJ2-1, with 12 bases that match TRBD2. This CDR3 contains 15 residues. Germline V gene sequence: CDR1 MRHNA, CDR2 SNTAGT. With 5 bases clipped from V and 5 bases from J, the junction kept 4 bases outside the gene matches. In DNA, the CDR3 is TGTGCCAGCAGTCCAGGACTAGCGGGGAACAATGAGCAGTTCTTC. Protein sequence: CASSPGLAGNNEQFF.